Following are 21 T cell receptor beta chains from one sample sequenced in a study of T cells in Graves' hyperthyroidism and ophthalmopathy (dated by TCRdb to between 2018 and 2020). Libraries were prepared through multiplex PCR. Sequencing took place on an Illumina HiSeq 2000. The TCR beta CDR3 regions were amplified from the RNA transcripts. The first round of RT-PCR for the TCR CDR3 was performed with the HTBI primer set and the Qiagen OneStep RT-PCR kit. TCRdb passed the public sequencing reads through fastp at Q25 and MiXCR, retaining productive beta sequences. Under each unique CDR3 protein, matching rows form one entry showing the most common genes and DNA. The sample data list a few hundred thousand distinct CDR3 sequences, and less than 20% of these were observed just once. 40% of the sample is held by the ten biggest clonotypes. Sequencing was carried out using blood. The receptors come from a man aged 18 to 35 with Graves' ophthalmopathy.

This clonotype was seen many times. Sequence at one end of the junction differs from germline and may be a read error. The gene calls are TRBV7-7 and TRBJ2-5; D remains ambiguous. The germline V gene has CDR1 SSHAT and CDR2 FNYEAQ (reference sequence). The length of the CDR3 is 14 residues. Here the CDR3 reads CASSLDPAQETQYF. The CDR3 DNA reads TGTGCTAGCAGCTTAGATCCAGCCCAAGAGACCCAGTACTTC.

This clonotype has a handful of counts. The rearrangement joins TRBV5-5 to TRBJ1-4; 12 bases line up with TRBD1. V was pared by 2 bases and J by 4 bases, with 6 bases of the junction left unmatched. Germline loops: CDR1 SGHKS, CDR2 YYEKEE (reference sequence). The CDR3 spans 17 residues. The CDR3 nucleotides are TGTGCCAGCAGCTTAGGGACAGGGGGCGCCAATAATGAAAAACTGTTTTTT. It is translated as CASSLGTGGANNEKLFF.

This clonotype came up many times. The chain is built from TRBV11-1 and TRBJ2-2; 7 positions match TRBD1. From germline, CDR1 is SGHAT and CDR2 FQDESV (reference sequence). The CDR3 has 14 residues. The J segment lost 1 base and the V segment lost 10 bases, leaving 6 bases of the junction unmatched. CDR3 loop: CATRTGVNTGELFF. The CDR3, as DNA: TGTGCCACCAGGACAGGAGTGAACACCGGGGAGCTGTTTTTT.

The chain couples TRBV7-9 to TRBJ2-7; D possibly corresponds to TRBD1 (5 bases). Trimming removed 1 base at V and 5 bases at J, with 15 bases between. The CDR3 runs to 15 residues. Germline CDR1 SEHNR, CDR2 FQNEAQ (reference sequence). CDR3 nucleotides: TGTGCCAGCAGCTTAGGGGGCCCGCCAGTCCACGAGCAGTACTTC. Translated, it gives CASSLGGPPVHEQYF.

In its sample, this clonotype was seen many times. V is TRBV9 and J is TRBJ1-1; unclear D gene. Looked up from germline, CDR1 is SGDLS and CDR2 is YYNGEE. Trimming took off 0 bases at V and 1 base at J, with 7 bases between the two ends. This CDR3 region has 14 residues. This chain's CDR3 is CASSVGAQNTEAFF. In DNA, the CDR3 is TGTGCCAGCAGCGTAGGCGCCCAGAACACTGAAGCTTTCTTT.

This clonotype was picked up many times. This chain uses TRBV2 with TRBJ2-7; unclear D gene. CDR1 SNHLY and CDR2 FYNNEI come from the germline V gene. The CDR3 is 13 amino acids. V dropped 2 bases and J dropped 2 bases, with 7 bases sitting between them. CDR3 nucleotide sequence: TGTGCCAGCAGTGAACAGGTTACCTACGAGCAGTACTTC. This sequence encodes CASSEQVTYEQYF.

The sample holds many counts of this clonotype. The CDR3 is CASDTEAFF. The DNA of the CDR3 is TGTGCCAGCGACACTGAAGCTTTCTTT. The V call is TRBV2, the J call TRBJ1-1; D is uncertain. CDR1 and CDR2 (germline): SNHLY, FYNNEI. The CDR3 is 9 residues long. V was pared by 8 bases and J by 3 bases, with 1 base between.

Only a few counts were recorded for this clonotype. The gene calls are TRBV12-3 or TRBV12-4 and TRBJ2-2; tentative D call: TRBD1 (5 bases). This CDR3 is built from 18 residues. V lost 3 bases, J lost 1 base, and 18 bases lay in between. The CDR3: CASSFWARRDRNTGELFF. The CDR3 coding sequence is TGTGCCAGCAGTTTTTGGGCCCGTCGAGACAGGAACACCGGGGAGCTGTTTTTT.

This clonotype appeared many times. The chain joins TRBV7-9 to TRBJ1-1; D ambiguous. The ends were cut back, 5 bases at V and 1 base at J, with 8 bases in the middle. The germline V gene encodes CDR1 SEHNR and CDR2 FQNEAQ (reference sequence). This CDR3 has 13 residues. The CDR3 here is CASSPSENTEAFF. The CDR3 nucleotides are TGTGCCAGCAGCCCCAGTGAGAACACTGAAGCTTTCTTT.

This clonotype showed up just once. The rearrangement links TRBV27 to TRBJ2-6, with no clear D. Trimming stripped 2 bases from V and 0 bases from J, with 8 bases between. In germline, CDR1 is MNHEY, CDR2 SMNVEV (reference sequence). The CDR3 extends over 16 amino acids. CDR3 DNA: TGTGCCAGCAGTTTAGATGGCCGCTCTGGGGCCAACGTCCTGACTTTC. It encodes CASSLDGRSGANVLTF.

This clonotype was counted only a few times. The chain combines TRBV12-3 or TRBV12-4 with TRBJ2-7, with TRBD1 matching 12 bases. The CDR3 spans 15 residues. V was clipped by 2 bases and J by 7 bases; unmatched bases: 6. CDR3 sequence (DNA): TGTGCCAGCAGTTTAACGGGACAGGGGGCCGAAGAGCAGTACTTC. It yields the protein CASSLTGQGAEEQYF.

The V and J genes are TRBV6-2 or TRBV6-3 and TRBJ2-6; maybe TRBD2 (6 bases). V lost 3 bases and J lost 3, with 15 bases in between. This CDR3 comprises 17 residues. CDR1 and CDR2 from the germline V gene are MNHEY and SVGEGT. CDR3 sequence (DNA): TGTGCCAGCAGTTATGCGGGACCCCGGGATGGGGCCAACGTCCTGACTTTC. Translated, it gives CASSYAGPRDGANVLTF.

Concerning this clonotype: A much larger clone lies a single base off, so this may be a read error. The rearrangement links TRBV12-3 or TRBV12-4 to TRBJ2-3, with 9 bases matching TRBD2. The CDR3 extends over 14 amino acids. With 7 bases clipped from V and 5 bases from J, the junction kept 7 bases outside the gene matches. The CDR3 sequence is CASTPSGGRDTQYF. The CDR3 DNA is TGTGCCAGCACTCCAAGCGGGGGGCGAGATACGCAGTATTTT.

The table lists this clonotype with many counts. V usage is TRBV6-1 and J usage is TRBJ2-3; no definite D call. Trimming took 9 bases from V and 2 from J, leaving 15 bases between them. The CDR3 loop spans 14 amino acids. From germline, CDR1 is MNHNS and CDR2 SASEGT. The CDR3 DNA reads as TGTGCCAGTGCCCACCTTTACGCCACAGATACGCAGTATTTT. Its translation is CASAHLYATDTQYF.

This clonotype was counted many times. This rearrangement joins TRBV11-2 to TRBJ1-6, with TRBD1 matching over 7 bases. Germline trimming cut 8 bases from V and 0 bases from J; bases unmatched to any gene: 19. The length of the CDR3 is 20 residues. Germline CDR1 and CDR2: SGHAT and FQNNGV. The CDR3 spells CASGFRDSQLGSSYNSPLHF. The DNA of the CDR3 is TGTGCCAGCGGATTTCGGGACAGTCAGTTGGGGAGCTCCTATAATTCACCCCTCCACTTT.

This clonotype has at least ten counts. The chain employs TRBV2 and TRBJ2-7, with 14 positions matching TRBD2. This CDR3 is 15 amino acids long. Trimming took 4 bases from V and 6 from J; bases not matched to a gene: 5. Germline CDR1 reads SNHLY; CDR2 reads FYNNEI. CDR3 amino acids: CASSATSGGAVEQYF. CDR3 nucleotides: TGTGCCAGCAGTGCGACTAGCGGGGGGGCCGTCGAGCAGTACTTC. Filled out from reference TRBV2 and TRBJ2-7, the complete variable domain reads EPEVTQTPSHQVTQMGQEVILRCVPISNHLYFYWYRQILGQKVEFLVSFYNNEISEKSEIFDDQFSVERPDGSNFTLKIRSTKLEDSAMYFCASSATSGGAVEQYFGPGTRLTVT.

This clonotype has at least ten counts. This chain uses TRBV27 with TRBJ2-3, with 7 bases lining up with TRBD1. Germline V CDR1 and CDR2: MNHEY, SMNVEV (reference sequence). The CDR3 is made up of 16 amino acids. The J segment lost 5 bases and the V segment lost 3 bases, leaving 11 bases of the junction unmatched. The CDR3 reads CASSLGEGGAGDTQYF. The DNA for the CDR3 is TGTGCCAGCAGTTTGGGGGAAGGGGGCGCCGGAGATACGCAGTATTTT.

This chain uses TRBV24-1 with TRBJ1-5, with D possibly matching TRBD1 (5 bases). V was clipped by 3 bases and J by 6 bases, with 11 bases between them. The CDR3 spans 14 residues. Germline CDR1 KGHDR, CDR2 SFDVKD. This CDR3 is CATSDGTGSQPQHF. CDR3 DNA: TGTGCCACCAGTGATGGGACGGGAAGTCAGCCCCAGCATTTT.

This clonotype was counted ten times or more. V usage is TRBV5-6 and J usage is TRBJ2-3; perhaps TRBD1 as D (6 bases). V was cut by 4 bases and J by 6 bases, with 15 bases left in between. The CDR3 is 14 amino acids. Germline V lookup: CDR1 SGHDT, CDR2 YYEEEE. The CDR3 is CASSARTVADTQYF. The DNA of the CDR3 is TGTGCCAGCAGCGCTCGGACAGTGGCCGATACGCAGTATTTT.

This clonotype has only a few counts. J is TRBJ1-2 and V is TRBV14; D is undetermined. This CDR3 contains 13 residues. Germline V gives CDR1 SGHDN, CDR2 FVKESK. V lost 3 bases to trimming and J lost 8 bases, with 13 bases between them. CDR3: CASSHGEAGGYTF. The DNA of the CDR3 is TGTGCCAGCAGCCACGGGGAGGCTGGGGGCTACACCTTC.

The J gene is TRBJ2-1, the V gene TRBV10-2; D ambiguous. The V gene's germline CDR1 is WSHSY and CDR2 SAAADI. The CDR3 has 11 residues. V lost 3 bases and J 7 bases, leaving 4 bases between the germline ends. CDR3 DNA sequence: TGCGCCAGCAGTGACATGAATGAGCAGTTCTTC. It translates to CASSDMNEQFF.